A single sample gave rise to the 24 T cell receptor beta chains below, sequenced in a study of T cell responses to AZD1222 COVID-19 vaccine. Libraries were prepared by immunoSEQ multiplex PCR; TCRdb keeps only in-frame clonotypes and omits some of them. Of 80,000 to 100,000 clones in the sample, around 90% were seen once. This sample comprised peripheral blood, obtained on day 0 of AZD1222 vaccination. These receptors all stem from an adult in good health.

V and J are TRBV10-3 and TRBJ1-1; 9 positions match TRBD1. Looked up from germline, CDR1 is ENHRY and CDR2 is SYGVKD. This CDR3 region has 12 residues. J was trimmed by 7 bases and V by 4 bases; bases with no gene match: 1. The CDR3 protein is CAISGTGDEAFF. The CDR3 DNA reads as TGTGCCATCAGTGGGACAGGGGATGAAGCTTTCTTT.

CDR3: CAIRTDGSMNTEAFF. CDR3 in DNA: TGTGCCATCAGAACGGACGGGTCGATGAACACTGAAGCTTTCTTT. The chain is built from TRBV10-3 and TRBJ1-1; D remains unclear. From germline, CDR1 is ENHRY and CDR2 SYGVKD. The germline V and J ends were trimmed by 6 bases and 0 bases, with 14 bases remaining between them. CDR3 length equals 15 residues.

The table lists this clone with a few counts. J is TRBJ1-6 and V is TRBV11-2, with D possibly being TRBD1 (5 bases). V shed 10 bases and J shed 8 bases, with 15 bases lying between them. The CDR3 loop spans 13 amino acids. The germline V gene encodes CDR1 SGHAT and CDR2 FQNNGV. The DNA of the CDR3 is TGTGCCACCCGGGACCTCTGGGATTCACCCCTCCACTTT. Translating gives CATRDLWDSPLHF.

This rearrangement joins TRBV28 to TRBJ2-2; the match to TRBD2 covers 9 bases. V lost 6 bases and J lost 7; bases outside the gene matches: 15. The germline gives CDR1 MDHEN, CDR2 SYDVKM. The CDR3 sequence is 17 residues long. CDR3 DNA: TGTGCCAGCAGCCCTTCCCGGGGGCGGGAGGGGAGCGGGGAGCTGTTTTTT. Translating it yields CASSPSRGREGSGELFF.

V gene TRBV4-2 combines with J gene TRBJ1-5; no clear D. Per germline, CDR1 LGHNA and CDR2 YNFKEQ. The CDR3 extends over 14 amino acids. V was shortened by 0 bases and J by 5 bases, with 8 bases between the two germline ends. CDR3 sequence (DNA): TGTGCCAGCAGCCAAGAAGCAGGAGATCAGCCCCAGCATTTT. As protein: CASSQEAGDQPQHF.

The genes are TRBV5-1 and TRBJ1-5, with D uncertain. The V and J ends lost 7 bases and 3 bases respectively, with 11 bases between them. The CDR3 sequence is 13 residues long. From germline, CDR1 is SGHRS and CDR2 YFSETQ. The CDR3 is CASGDGINQPQHF. The CDR3 DNA reads TGCGCCAGCGGAGACGGAATCAATCAGCCCCAGCATTTT. Complete variable domain (other parts from reference TRBV5-1 and TRBJ1-5): KAGVTQTPRYLIKTRGQQVTLSCSPISGHRSVSWYQQTPGQGLQFLFEYFSETQRNKGNFPGRFSGRQFSNSRSEMNVSTLELGDSALYLCASGDGINQPQHFGDGTRLSIL.

This clone was seen a handful of times. The rearrangement joins TRBV19 to TRBJ1-1; D may be TRBD1 (5 bases). The V end was cut by 10 bases, the J end by 1 base, with 22 bases between. Germline CDR1 LNHDA, CDR2 SQIVND (reference sequence). The CDR3 is 16 residues long. Here the CDR3 DNA reads TGTGCCACTTCGACCAGGGCGTATGGGGGGAACACTGAAGCTTTCTTT. Translated, it gives CATSTRAYGGNTEAFF. Full variable domain (remainder filled in from reference TRBV19 and TRBJ1-1): DGGITQSPKYLFRKEGQNVTLSCEQNLNHDAMYWYRQDPGQGLRLIYYSQIVNDFQKGDIAEGYSVSREKKESFPLTVTSAQKNPTAFYLCATSTRAYGGNTEAFFGQGTRLTVV.

The chain couples TRBV2 to TRBJ2-2, with 14 bases aligning to TRBD2. The junction had 3 bases not matched to a gene; V was cut back by 6 bases and J by 6 bases. Per germline, CDR1 SNHLY and CDR2 FYNNEI. This CDR3 spans 15 amino acids. DNA of the CDR3: TGTGCCAGCAGAGGGACTAGCGGGAGCCCCGGGGAGCTGTTTTTT. Residues: CASRGTSGSPGELFF. Drawing the rest from reference TRBV2 and TRBJ2-2, the complete variable domain is EPEVTQTPSHQVTQMGQEVILRCVPISNHLYFYWYRQILGQKVEFLVSFYNNEISEKSEIFDDQFSVERPDGSNFTLKIRSTKLEDSAMYFCASRGTSGSPGELFFGEGSRLTVL.

This clone was seen just once. This chain links TRBV10-1 with TRBJ2-1; perhaps TRBD1 as D (6 bases). CDR3 length: 15 amino acids. Per germline, CDR1 WNHNN and CDR2 SYGVQD (reference sequence). V was clipped by 4 bases and J by 2 bases, with 12 bases between them. The CDR3 coding sequence is TGCGCCAGCAGTGGGACAGCTAAACCCTACAATGAGCAGTTCTTC. Translated: CASSGTAKPYNEQFF.

This clone was picked up one time. This rearrangement joins TRBV29-1 to TRBJ2-1; 9 bases map to TRBD2. This CDR3 is built from 14 residues. The junction had 12 bases not matched to a gene; V was cut back by 7 bases and J by 8 bases. The V gene's germline CDR1 is SQVTM and CDR2 ANQGSEA. The CDR3 protein is CSAEVWVAGDEQFF. Here the CDR3 DNA reads TGCAGCGCGGAGGTGTGGGTAGCGGGAGATGAGCAGTTCTTC.

The genes are TRBV27 and TRBJ2-1; no definite D call. CDR1 MNHEY and CDR2 SMNVEV come from the germline V gene (reference sequence). Between the trimmed V and J ends, which lost 0 bases and 5 bases, there was a span of 5 bases. This CDR3 is 13 amino acids long. Written as DNA, the CDR3 is TGTGCCAGCAGTTTATCATCCGACAATGAGCAGTTCTTC. It is translated as CASSLSSDNEQFF.

The rearrangement joins TRBV30 to TRBJ1-3; D remains unclear. The germline V gene encodes CDR1 GTSNPN and CDR2 SVGIG (reference sequence). Trimming shortened V by 3 bases and J by 4 bases, and 13 bases separated the two germline ends. The CDR3 length is 14 residues. DNA of the CDR3: TGTGCCTGGAGGAGTCAGGCTGCGGGAAACACCATATATTTT. Translated: CAWRSQAAGNTIYF.

The V and J genes are TRBV21-1 and TRBJ2-1; TRBD2 is the table's D call and was not checked against the DNA. TRBV21-1 constitutes a pseudogene. This CDR3 region has 15 residues. The CDR3 DNA is TGTGCCAGCAGCAAAGCACCAGCGGGAGAGGAAGAGCAGTTCTTC. Protein: CASSKAPAGEEEQFF.

This chain joins TRBV28 and TRBJ2-2; TRBD2 matches 15 bases. Germline CDR1 is MDHEN and CDR2 is SYDVKM. The CDR3 sequence is 17 residues long. V lost 8 bases to trimming and J lost 1 base; unmatched junction nucleotides: 5. The CDR3 loop is CASAPGLAGGNTGELFF. The CDR3 DNA sequence: TGTGCCAGCGCCCCGGGACTAGCGGGAGGGAACACCGGGGAGCTGTTTTTT.

V is TRBV27 and J is TRBJ1-6; D remains unclear. The V gene lost 6 bases and the J gene lost 9 bases, with 18 bases spanning the gap. There are 15 residues in the CDR3. CDR1 is MNHEY and CDR2 is SMNVEV in the germline V gene (reference sequence). For the CDR3, the DNA is TGTGCCAGCAGCGACTCGGTTGGTGCCCTTTCACCCCTCCACTTT. Translation gives CASSDSVGALSPLHF.

The chain couples TRBV19 to TRBJ2-2; D perhaps matches TRBD1 (6 bases). The CDR3 is 15 residues long. From germline, CDR1 is LNHDA and CDR2 SQIVND (reference sequence). Trimming pared 5 bases from V and 0 bases from J, leaving 10 bases between. The CDR3 coding sequence is TGTGCCAGTAGTTCGACAGGAGCGAACACCGGGGAGCTGTTTTTT. Amino acid sequence: CASSSTGANTGELFF.

The table lists this clone with a count of one. The rearrangement joins TRBV11-2 to TRBJ2-1; D perhaps matches TRBD2 (5 bases). V lost 6 bases to trimming and J lost 6 bases, with 18 bases between them. The length of the CDR3 is 15 residues. Per the germline V gene, CDR1 is SGHAT and CDR2 is FQNNGV. CDR3 region: CASRNSLTEGNEQFF. Written as DNA, the CDR3 is TGTGCCAGCAGAAATTCCCTAACCGAGGGCAATGAGCAGTTCTTC.

By its share, this clone is medium-sized. The CDR3 region has the DNA TGTGCCAGCAGCCCGGGACAATCGGGCTACACCTTC. Translation gives CASSPGQSGYTF. The V gene is TRBV7-9, the J gene TRBJ1-2; a weak D match, TRBD1 (6 bases). The CDR3 has 12 amino acids. With 5 bases removed from V and 8 bases from J, the gap between germline ends came to 12 bases. Germline-derived CDR1 and CDR2 are SEHNR and FQNEAQ (reference sequence).

The rearrangement joins TRBV9 to TRBJ2-2, with no clear D. V dropped 0 bases and J dropped 7 bases, with 4 bases sitting between them. The CDR3 spans 12 residues. Germline values: CDR1 SGDLS, CDR2 YYNGEE. This CDR3 is CASSVGLGELFF. The CDR3 nucleotides are TGTGCCAGCAGCGTAGGGCTCGGGGAGCTGTTTTTT.

This chain connects TRBV19 to TRBJ2-5; D possibly corresponds to TRBD1 (5 bases). Germline-derived CDR1 and CDR2 are LNHDA and SQIVND (reference sequence). There are 14 residues in the CDR3. V was pared by 4 bases and J by 5 bases, with 14 bases between. CDR3 region: CASSKRQGYETQYF. The CDR3 bases are TGTGCCAGTAGTAAGAGGCAGGGCTATGAGACCCAGTACTTC.

The gene calls are TRBV5-1 and TRBJ2-1, with 8 bases lining up with TRBD2. Germline loops: CDR1 SGHRS, CDR2 YFSETQ. This CDR3 spans 14 amino acids. Trimming took 10 bases from V and 6 from J; bases not matched to a gene: 12. The CDR3 loop reads CARGPGGAGNEQFF. The CDR3 nucleotides read TGCGCCCGCGGCCCGGGGGGGGCAGGCAATGAGCAGTTCTTC.

The chain joins TRBV5-1 to TRBJ2-5; D unresolved. Deletions cut 0 bases from V and 5 bases from J, with 8 bases between. The CDR3 loop spans 13 amino acids. The germline V gene encodes CDR1 SGHRS and CDR2 YFSETQ. In nucleotides, the CDR3 is TGCGCCAGCAGCTTGGAGCTGGGCGAGACCCAGTACTTC. This translates into CASSLELGETQYF.

The chain uses TRBV5-1 and TRBJ1-1; the D gene is possibly TRBD1 (5 bases). The germline V gene encodes CDR1 SGHRS and CDR2 YFSETQ. The CDR3 is 13 residues long. The V gene lost 6 bases and the J gene lost 4 bases, with 13 bases spanning the gap. The CDR3 nucleotides read TGCGCCAGCATGGTCGGGGGTGGCACTGAAGCTTTCTTT. It yields the protein CASMVGGGTEAFF.

The chain joins TRBV11-3 to TRBJ1-1; TRBD1 might be the D (5 bases). The CDR3 consists of 13 residues. From germline, CDR1 is SGHNT and CDR2 YENEEA. V shed 1 base and J shed 7 bases, with 10 bases lying between them. The CDR3 spells CASSLVQGSEAFF. DNA for the CDR3: TGTGCCAGCAGCTTAGTCCAGGGAAGTGAAGCTTTCTTT. The full variable domain, completed using reference TRBV11-3 and TRBJ1-1, is EAGVVQSPRYKIIEKKQPVAFWCNPISGHNTLYWYLQNLGQGPELLIRYENEEAVDDSQLPKDRFSAERLKGVDSTLKIQPAELGDSAVYLCASSLVQGSEAFFGQGTRLTVV.